This paragraph covers one TCR beta chain sequence. The sample is drawn from a study of chemoradiotherapy in HPV16-positive cancers. TCRdb keeps only in-frame clones here, not all; method: immunoSEQ multiplex PCR. The profile covers about 12,000 clones, with approximately 90% appearing a single time and 2% to 2.5% taken by the ten largest. Germline CDR1 is SGHNT and CDR2 is YYREEE (reference sequence). Between the trimmed V and J ends, which lost 4 bases and 1 base, there was a span of 11 bases. The CDR3 has 15 amino acids. The sequences come from blood, collected from a patient who underwent chemoradiotherapy. The V and J genes are TRBV5-4 and TRBJ2-2, with D uncertain. The sequence was collected from a human donor with HPV-associated anogenital cancer. The CDR3 region is CASSNTLKNTGELFF. The CDR3 DNA sequence: TGTGCCAGCAGCAATACCCTGAAGAACACCGGGGAGCTGTTTTTT.